A single sample gave rise to the 5 T cell receptor beta chains below, sequenced in a study of T cells in Graves' hyperthyroidism and ophthalmopathy. The investigators amplified TCR beta CDR3 regions from RNA transcripts. In the first-round RT-PCR of the TCR CDR3, the HTBI primer set was used. TCRdb processed the multiplex PCR reads anew with MiXCR; each CDR3 protein has one entry. The table lists 500,000 to 600,000 distinct CDR3 sequences, less than 20% of them singletons, with approximately 48% in the top ten. The specimen was blood. These receptors all stem from a man aged 40-50 years with Graves' ophthalmopathy.

Regarding this clonotype: Its ends do not fully match the called genes, so a read error is possible. V is TRBV30 and J is TRBJ2-3, with unresolved D. The germline V gene has CDR1 GTSNPN and CDR2 SVGIG (reference sequence). The CDR3 spans 11 residues. The CDR3 region is CACSGSDTQYF. In DNA form, the CDR3 reads TGTGCCTGTAGTGGATCAGATACGCAGTATTTT.

Only a few counts were recorded for this clonotype. This chain uses TRBV3-1 with TRBJ1-1; TRBD1 aligns across 8 bases. This CDR3 region has 13 residues. With 1 base clipped from V and 10 bases from J, the junction kept 5 bases outside the gene matches. Looked up from germline, CDR1 is LGHDT and CDR2 is YNNKEL (reference sequence). The DNA of the CDR3 is TGTGCCAGCAGCCAAGCAGGGGGCTCGGTAGCTTTCTTT. It is translated as CASSQAGGSVAFF.

This clonotype was recorded a few times. In DNA, the CDR3 is TGCAGCGTTTGGCTAGCGGGGGACTACGAGCAGTACTTC. It yields the protein CSVWLAGDYEQYF. The chain couples TRBV29-1 to TRBJ2-7; 10 bases map to TRBD2. J was trimmed by 3 bases and V by 5 bases; bases with no gene match: 4. CDR3 length equals 13 residues. The V gene's germline CDR1 is SQVTM and CDR2 ANQGSEA.

This clonotype was detected a few times. The V and J genes are TRBV27 and TRBJ1-2; weak D call: TRBD1 (5 bases). CDR1 MNHEY and CDR2 SMNVEV come from the germline V gene (reference sequence). The CDR3 contains 15 residues. Trimming took 5 bases from V and 8 from J, leaving 21 bases between them. The CDR3 loop reads CASSLRGSLTRGYTF. CDR3 DNA: TGTGCCAGCAGTCTACGGGGGTCCCTTACGAGAGGCTACACCTTC.

In this sample, this clonotype turned up a few times. J is TRBJ2-1 and V is TRBV12-3 or TRBV12-4, with 12 bases lining up with TRBD1. J was trimmed by 7 bases and V by 5 bases; bases with no gene match: 6. The CDR3 is 15 amino acids. The CDR3 loop reads CASSIRDRGLNEQFF. The CDR3 DNA reads as TGTGCCAGCAGTATCCGGGACAGGGGGCTTAATGAGCAGTTCTTC.